Listed here is a single T cell receptor (beta chain). Its antigen is not identified. The identical CDR3 is also encoded by other nucleotide sequences in the sample. The record originates from a study of shared clonotypes between healthy human individuals. How the authors handled the data: Without quality scores, immunoSEQ junctional reads could not be filtered like full-length reads. Using immunoSEQ multiplex PCR, the repertoire was profiled, and TCRdb retains in-frame clones only, with some absent. The D gene and trimming were derived from the DNA, and the V and J assignments and clone size from that table. The repertoire has 2 million to 2.5 million clones, more than 90% of them found once; the top ten carry around 0.13%. Whole-study results and caveats: Clonotype sharing among donors was thought likely to change with sequencing depth.

Sequenced material: naive CD4+ T cells sorted from blood. Stated subset: CD45RA+ positively selected. The receptor comes from a man aged 18 to 30 in good health.

The CDR3 here is CASRLGETQYF. The DNA of the CDR3 is TGTGCCAGCAGGCTGGGGGAGACCCAGTACTTC. This chain joins TRBV2 and TRBJ2-5; D is unresolved. Germline V gene lookup returns CDR1 SNHLY and CDR2 FYNNEI. V was shortened by 6 bases and J by 5 bases, with 7 bases between the two germline ends. The CDR3 has 11 amino acids.